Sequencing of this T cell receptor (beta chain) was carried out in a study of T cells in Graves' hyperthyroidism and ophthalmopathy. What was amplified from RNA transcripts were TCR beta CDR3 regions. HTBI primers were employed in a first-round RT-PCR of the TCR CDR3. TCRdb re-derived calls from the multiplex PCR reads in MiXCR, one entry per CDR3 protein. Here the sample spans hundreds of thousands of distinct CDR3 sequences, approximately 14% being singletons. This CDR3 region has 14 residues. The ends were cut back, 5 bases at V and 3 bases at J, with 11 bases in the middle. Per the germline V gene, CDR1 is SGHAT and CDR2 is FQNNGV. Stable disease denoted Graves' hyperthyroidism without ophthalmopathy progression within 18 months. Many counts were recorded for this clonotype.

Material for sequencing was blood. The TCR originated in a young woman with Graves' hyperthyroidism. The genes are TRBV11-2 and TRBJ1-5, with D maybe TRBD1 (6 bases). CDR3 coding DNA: TGTGCCAGCAGCGAACAGGGCTCCAATCAGCCCCAGCATTTT. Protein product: CASSEQGSNQPQHF.